Described below is a single T cell receptor (beta chain) sequence and its context. There was relapse after autologous stem cell transplantation in every patient, and there was variation in brentuximab vedotin exposure. V lost 4 bases and J lost 1, with 13 bases in between. There are 15 residues in the CDR3. Germline V gene data show CDR1 as LGHNA and CDR2 as YSLEER. This record comes from a study of PD-1 blockade in classical Hodgkin lymphoma. TCRdb's copy holds only in-frame clones and misses some; the assay was immunoSEQ multiplex PCR. The sample lists nearly 55,000 clones; over 75% were seen once. The sequence was collected from a human donor with classical Hodgkin lymphoma. This specimen was peripheral blood mononuclear cells (PBMCs), taken at baseline. This chain uses TRBV4-3 with TRBJ2-5; D might be TRBD2 (5 bases). The CDR3 reads CASSPRGGGQETQYF. CDR3 DNA: TGCGCCAGCAGCCCCCGAGGTGGAGGCCAAGAGACCCAGTACTTC.